The source of this T cell receptor (beta chain) is a study of T cells in Graves' hyperthyroidism and ophthalmopathy. This clonotype was found many times. The CDR3 is 15 amino acids. From germline, CDR1 is SGHKS and CDR2 YYEKEE (reference sequence). The V end was cut by 4 bases, the J end by 3 bases, with 14 bases between. From RNA transcripts, TCR beta CDR3 regions were amplified. The HTBI primer set was used in a first-round RT-PCR of the TCR CDR3. TCRdb called the multiplex PCR reads again in MiXCR, with one record for every CDR3 protein. The repertoire holds 480,000 or so distinct CDR3 sequences, roughly an eighth seen once, with roughly 17% in the top ten. With a duration under 2 months, the hyperthyroidism was newly diagnosed in patients aged 18 to 65. Pregnant or lactating patients were excluded, as were those with uncontrolled infection or other autoimmune disease.

The chain uses TRBV5-5 and TRBJ1-5; D possibly corresponds to TRBD1 (6 bases). Sequencing was done on a sample of blood. This clonotype was obtained from a woman under 30 with Graves' hyperthyroidism. The DNA of the CDR3 is TGTGCCAGCAGCCTCACACAGGGTCCCAATCAGCCCCAGCATTTT. Amino acid sequence: CASSLTQGPNQPQHF.